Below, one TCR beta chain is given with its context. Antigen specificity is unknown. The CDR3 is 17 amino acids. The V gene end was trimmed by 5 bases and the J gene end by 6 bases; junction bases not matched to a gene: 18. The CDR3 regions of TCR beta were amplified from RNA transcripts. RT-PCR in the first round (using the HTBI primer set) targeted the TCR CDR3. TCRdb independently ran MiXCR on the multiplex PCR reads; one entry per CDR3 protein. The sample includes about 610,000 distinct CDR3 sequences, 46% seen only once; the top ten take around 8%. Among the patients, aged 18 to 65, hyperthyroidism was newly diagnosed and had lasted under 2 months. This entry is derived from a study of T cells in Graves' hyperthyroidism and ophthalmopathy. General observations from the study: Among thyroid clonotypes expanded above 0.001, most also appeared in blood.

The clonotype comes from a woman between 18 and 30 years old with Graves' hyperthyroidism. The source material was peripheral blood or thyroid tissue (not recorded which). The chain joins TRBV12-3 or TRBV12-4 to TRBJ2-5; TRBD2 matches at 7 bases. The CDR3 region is CASSETASGNNEQTQYF. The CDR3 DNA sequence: TGTGCCAGCAGTGAGACGGCTAGCGGTAACAATGAGCAGACCCAGTACTTC.